The clone carrying this TCR beta chain has a handful of counts. Its antigen is unidentified. This CDR3 has 14 residues. The germline V gene encodes CDR1 SGHTA and CDR2 FQGNSA. Trimming pared 5 bases from V and 6 bases from J, leaving 14 bases between. The data are from a study of T-cell memory formation after mild COVID-19. Study overall: TCR clusters were mostly confined to one donor each. The study, taken as a whole, reports: Confirmation was lacking for SARS-CoV-2 specificity of second-wave clones that peaked on day 37. There were some responding clones in pre-infection memory, which suggested that cross-reactive memory had joined.

After 5'RACE with constant-segment primers, TCR alpha and TCR beta cDNA libraries carrying sample barcodes and UMIs were obtained. Via MiXCR, TCRdb re-called the 5' RACE reads, giving one row per CDR3 protein. The data hold 350,000 or so distinct CDR3 sequences, with 20% to 25% observed a single time. The rearrangement uses TRBV7-2 and TRBJ1-5, with D perhaps TRBD1 (6 bases). The receptor's source is a man aged 18-30 years who had mild COVID-19 (a few samples of this study predate the infection). Cell type and time point are not known. Sequencing used PBMCs or a T cell subset sorted from them (not recorded which). In nucleotides, the CDR3 is TGTGCCAGCAGCCCGTACAGGGAGGGTCAGCCCCAGCATTTT. Encoded protein: CASSPYREGQPQHF.